The rows below give T cell receptor beta chains drawn from one sample of a study of regulatory T cells in long-lasting Graves disease. TCRdb redid the calling of the multiplex PCR reads with MiXCR, one entry per CDR3 protein. This table holds about 540,000 distinct CDR3 sequences, about 13% found once. The same data also went into a second study, on T cells in Graves' hyperthyroidism and ophthalmopathy.

The specimen comprised peripheral blood mononuclear cells (PBMCs), sampled at new diagnosis, from a patient treated with antithyroid drugs. Source of these receptors: a man aged 30-40 years with Graves disease. CDR3s include the opening cysteine and the closing phenylalanine or tryptophan. A D gene is named only where the DNA matches it firmly. Rows give clone size only sometimes, using once, few, many, or a class for an expanded clone.

>NA|TRBV12-5|TRBJ1-4|few
TGTGCTAGTGGTAGTAATGAAAAACTGTTTTTT
CASGSNEKLFF
>NA|TRBV24-1|TRBJ2-7|many
TGTGCCACCAGTGATATTACCTACGAGCAGTACTTC
CATSDITYEQYF
>NA|TRBV9|TRBJ2-5|few
TGTGCCAGCAGCGTGACTTCGCTTCTCCAAGAGACCCAGTACTTC
CASSVTSLLQETQYF
>TRBD2|TRBV20-1|TRBJ2-3|NA
TGCAGTGCTAGCGGGAGGGCCGCGACAGATACGCAGTATTTT
CSASGRAATDTQYF
>TRBD1|TRBV15|TRBJ1-4|many
TGTGCCACCAGCAGAGATGCGGTAACAGGGGGCCACGAAAAACTGTTTTTT
CATSRDAVTGGHEKLFF
>TRBD2|TRBV20-1|TRBJ2-3|many
TGCAGTGCTAGACCTCCTACGGGAGGAGATACGCAGTATTTT
CSARPPTGGDTQYF
>NA|TRBV29-1|TRBJ2-3|NA
TGCAGCGTTTTTCTCACCACTAGCACAGATACGCAGTATTTT
CSVFLTTSTDTQYF
>NA|TRBV28|TRBJ2-7|many
TGTGCCAGCAGTCAACCTCGGGAGATCTCCGAGCAGTACTTC
CASSQPREISEQYF
>NA|TRBV24-1|TRBJ1-1|many
TGTGCCACCAGTGATCCCTCCGGGTGGAACACTGAAGCTTTCTTT
CATSDPSGWNTEAFF
>NA|TRBV7-9|TRBJ1-2|few
TGTGCCAGCAGCCCCGAGGGTAACTATGGCTACACCTTC
CASSPEGNYGYTF
>TRBD2|TRBV20-1|TRBJ2-1|few
TGCAGTGCTGTGACTAGCGGGAGTTTCGTCGAGCAGTTCTTC
CSAVTSGSFVEQFF
>NA|TRBV19|TRBJ1-4|NA
TGTGCCAGTAGTGGCTATGAAAAACTGTTTTTT
CASSGYEKLFF
>TRBD2|TRBV20-1|TRBJ2-5|NA
TGCAGTGCAGAGATAGCGGGAGCGGGAGAGACCCAGTACTTC
CSAEIAGAGETQYF
>TRBD2|TRBV27|TRBJ2-1|many
TGTGCCAGCATGCGGGGGTTCTACAATGAGCAGTTCTTC
CASMRGFYNEQFF
>TRBD2|TRBV10-2|TRBJ2-3|NA
TGCGCCAGCAGTGAGGTAGCTAGCGGGGCTTTGAGAGATACGCAGTATTTT
CASSEVASGALRDTQYF
>TRBD2|TRBV19|TRBJ2-1|few
TGTGCCAGTAAAGGGCTAGCGGGACCGGAGGAGCAGTTCTTC
CASKGLAGPEEQFF
>NA|TRBV5-6|TRBJ2-1|many
TGTGCCAGCAGCTTGCTCCTCGGACATGAGCAGTTCTTC
CASSLLLGHEQFF
>NA|TRBV4-1|TRBJ2-3|NA
TGCGCCAGCAGCCAAGATCAGTCTGGGTCAAGGGGGGATACGCAGTATTTT
CASSQDQSGSRGDTQYF
>NA|TRBV5-1|TRBJ2-6|many
TGCGCCAGCAGCGTTCGCCCTTTGACGGGCACTGGGGCCAACGTCCTGACTTTC
CASSVRPLTGTGANVLTF
>NA|TRBV15|TRBJ1-6|NA
TGTGCCACCAGCAGATCGCGAGGCAAGAATTCACCCCTCCACTTT
CATSRSRGKNSPLHF
>NA|TRBV6-1|TRBJ2-3|NA
TGTGCCAGCAGAACTACTGGCCCCACAGATACGCAGTATTTT
CASRTTGPTDTQYF
>TRBD1|TRBV29-1|TRBJ1-2|NA
TGCAGCGTTCAGGACAGGGGTATCAGCTACACCTTC
CSVQDRGISYTF
>NA|TRBV10-3|TRBJ1-5|NA
TGTGCCATCAGCAGGGAAACCAATCAGCCCCAGCATTTT
CAISRETNQPQHF
>TRBD2|TRBV7-3|TRBJ2-5|few
TGTGCCAGCAGCTTAGGGGCGGGAGGAGGGCAAGAGACCCAGTACTTC
CASSLGAGGGQETQYF
>NA|TRBV11-3|TRBJ2-2|few
TGTGCCAGCAGCTTAGATCCGGAGACCGGGGAGCTGTTTTTT
CASSLDPETGELFF
>TRBD2|TRBV29-1|TRBJ2-3|NA
TGCAGCGTAGCCGGGACTAGGAATACGCAGTATTTT
CSVAGTRNTQYF
>NA|TRBV5-5|TRBJ1-4|NA
TGTGCCAGCAGCTCCAGGGGCGGTAATGAAAAACTGTTTTTT
CASSSRGGNEKLFF
>NA|TRBV27|TRBJ1-2|many
TGTGCCAGCAGTTTACTTGTGGGAGCTGGCTACACCTTC
CASSLLVGAGYTF
>NA|TRBV7-9|TRBJ2-7|many
TGTGCCAGCAGCTTAGGACAGCCTGGGAGGTACGAGCAGTACTTC
CASSLGQPGRYEQYF
>NA|TRBV6-1|TRBJ1-2|few
TGTGCCAGCAGACCTCAGGGGTGGAATGGCTACACCTTC
CASRPQGWNGYTF
>NA|TRBV7-9|TRBJ2-7|many
TGTGCCAGCAGCTTACCAGGGGCGAGATACGAGCAGTACTTC
CASSLPGARYEQYF
>NA|TRBV2|TRBJ2-5|many
TGTGCCAGCCGACCAATCGACGTCGGGGAGACCCAGTACTTC
CASRPIDVGETQYF
>NA|TRBV30|TRBJ1-1|many
TGTGCCTGGGAGTGGCCCCGGGGGGGAGTCAGCGGCACTGAAGCTTTCTTT
CAWEWPRGGVSGTEAFF
>TRBD1|TRBV24-1|TRBJ2-4|many
TGTGCCACCAGTGGGACAGGGGACATTCAGTACTTC
CATSGTGDIQYF
>NA|TRBV6-2/TRBV6-3|TRBJ2-3|many
TGTGCCAGCAGGACAAGGGAGGATACGCAGTATTTT
CASRTREDTQYF
>TRBD2|TRBV11-2|TRBJ2-1|many
TGTGCCAGCACCCCCTTAAGCGGGACCCCCTACAATGAGCAGTTCTTC
CASTPLSGTPYNEQFF
>NA|TRBV6-1|TRBJ1-4|many
TGTGCCAGCACCCCGTTGCGGTCCGCAACTAATGAAAAACTGTTTTTT
CASTPLRSATNEKLFF
>NA|TRBV12-3/TRBV12-4|TRBJ1-5|many
TGTGCCAGCAGTTTCGGTCCTGAGGGCAATCAGCCCCAGCATTTT
CASSFGPEGNQPQHF
>TRBD1|TRBV11-1|TRBJ2-7|many
TGTGCCAGCGGGACAGGGGACCACGAGCAGTACTTC
CASGTGDHEQYF
>NA|TRBV6-1|TRBJ2-5|many
TGTGCCAGCAGTGAAGCTTCGGCAGGGGGGGAGACCCAGTACTTC
CASSEASAGGETQYF
>NA|TRBV7-6|TRBJ2-1|few
TGTGCCAGCAGCTCCGCCGGGACTCTATACAATGAGCAGTTCTTC
CASSSAGTLYNEQFF
>NA|TRBV11-2|TRBJ2-3|NA
TGTGCCAGCTTGGATGGGGACACAGATACGCAGTATTTT
CASLDGDTDTQYF
>TRBD1|TRBV10-3|TRBJ2-1|NA
TGTGCCACCGATGACAGGGAGTCCTACAATGAGCAGTTCTTC
CATDDRESYNEQFF
>NA|TRBV29-1|TRBJ2-7|many
TGCAGCGTTGAAAGATCCCCCTTTGGCAGCGAGCAGTACTTC
CSVERSPFGSEQYF
>NA|TRBV11-2|TRBJ2-7|few
TGTGCCAGCAGCTTAGAAAGGGCGCGGACCTACGAGCAGTACTTC
CASSLERARTYEQYF
>TRBD2|TRBV20-1|TRBJ2-7|NA
TGCAGTGCTAGCGGGACTAGCGCCTACGAGCAGTACTTC
CSASGTSAYEQYF
>TRBD2|TRBV7-2|TRBJ2-1|NA
TGTGCCAGCAGCTCCAAGCGGGAGAGGTACAATGAGCGGTTCTTC
CASSSKRERYNERFF
>NA|TRBV11-2|TRBJ2-1|many
TGTGCCAGCAGCTTAGATAGGCGGACTTACTACAATGAGCAGTTCTTC
CASSLDRRTYYNEQFF
>NA|TRBV19|TRBJ2-7|few
TGTGCCAGTAGTATAGGGCGACGCGGGACTCGCTCCTACGAGCAGTACTTC
CASSIGRRGTRSYEQYF
>TRBD2|TRBV19|TRBJ2-1|many
TGTGCCAGCAGTAAAGCGGGAGGGCCGGGTGAGCAGTTCTTC
CASSKAGGPGEQFF
>NA|TRBV18|TRBJ2-7|many
TGTGCCAGCTCATCCGGGCCCCTGGGGGAGCAGTACTTC
CASSSGPLGEQYF
>NA|TRBV5-1|TRBJ2-4|few
TGCGCCAGCAGCTTTTATTCCAGGGTTGGGAAAAACATTCAGTACTTC
CASSFYSRVGKNIQYF